These 9 T cell receptor beta chains came from one sample sequenced in a study of chronic HIV infection and antiretroviral therapy. TCRdb re-analysed the 5' RACE reads in MiXCR, keeping a single row per CDR3 protein. The profile shows about 38,000 distinct CDR3 sequences, about 7.4% of them singletons. Sequencing used peripheral blood. These receptors originate from an adult who had HIV and had not received antiretroviral therapy, or was an uninfected healthy control (not recorded which).

V gene TRBV5-1 combines with J gene TRBJ2-7; maybe TRBD1 (6 bases). This CDR3 is 15 amino acids long. CDR1 and CDR2 from the germline V gene are SGHRS and YFSETQ. The ends were cut back, 4 bases at V and 3 bases at J, with 17 bases in the middle. The CDR3 sequence: CASSIRQDSGYEQYF. The CDR3 bases are TGCGCCAGCAGCATCAGACAGGACTCGGGCTACGAGCAGTACTTC. The full variable domain, with the rest looked up from reference TRBV5-1 and TRBJ2-7, is KAGVTQTPRYLIKTRGQQVTLSCSPISGHRSVSWYQQTPGQGLQFLFEYFSETQRNKGNFPGRFSGRQFSNSRSEMNVSTLELGDSALYLCASSIRQDSGYEQYFGPGTRLTVT.

This clonotype was observed many times. J is TRBJ2-2 and V is TRBV27, with D possibly matching TRBD2 (6 bases). Germline V gene sequence: CDR1 MNHEY, CDR2 SMNVEV (reference sequence). This CDR3 is 15 amino acids long. V was pared by 1 base and J by 5 bases, with 11 bases between. The CDR3 here is CASSLWGDNTGELFF. CDR3 sequence (DNA): TGTGCCAGCAGTTTATGGGGGGATAATACCGGGGAGCTGTTTTTT.

This clonotype occurred a few times. The V call is TRBV20-1, the J call TRBJ2-3, with TRBD2 as a possible D gene (7 bases). The germline CDR1 and CDR2 sequences are DFQATT and SNEGSKA (reference sequence). V gave up 5 bases and J gave up 4 bases, with 16 bases separating them. The CDR3 covers 14 residues. CDR3 sequence (DNA): TGCAGTGCTGGTGGAGGGAGGGGGGCAGATACGCAGTATTTT. As protein: CSAGGGRGADTQYF.

This clonotype was seen many times. The chain employs TRBV28 and TRBJ2-7; 13 bases match TRBD2. The CDR3 covers 15 residues. Per germline, CDR1 MDHEN and CDR2 SYDVKM. The junction had 3 bases not matched to a gene; V was cut back by 5 bases and J by 2 bases. The CDR3: CASSPGLAGTYEQYF. CDR3 bases: TGTGCCAGCAGTCCGGGACTAGCGGGAACCTACGAGCAGTACTTC.

Ten or more counts support this clonotype. The V gene is TRBV28, the J gene TRBJ1-6; perhaps TRBD1 as D (5 bases). The V end lost 7 bases, the J end lost 4 bases, and 11 bases lay between the germline ends. The CDR3 runs to 14 residues. Germline V CDR1 and CDR2: MDHEN, SYDVKM. The CDR3 region has the DNA TGTGCCAGCAAGATACAGGAGTATAATTCACCCCTCCACTTT. It codes for CASKIQEYNSPLHF.

This clonotype has a count of ten or more. V gene TRBV28 combines with J gene TRBJ2-3; 10 bases map to TRBD2. CDR1 is MDHEN and CDR2 is SYDVKM in the germline V gene. The CDR3 has 15 amino acids. The V gene end was trimmed by 6 bases and the J gene end by 5 bases; junction bases not matched to a gene: 8. As DNA, the CDR3 is TGTGCCAGCAGCACCAGCGGGAGGGAGGTAGATACGCAGTATTTT. It specifies CASSTSGREVDTQYF.

This clonotype has more than one count but fewer than ten. This rearrangement joins TRBV6-2 or TRBV6-3 to TRBJ1-2, with D possibly being TRBD1 (5 bases). Germline CDR1 is MNHEY and CDR2 is SVGEGT. The CDR3 totals 14 residues. The V gene lost 4 bases and the J gene lost 4 bases, with 13 bases spanning the gap. DNA of the CDR3: TGTGCCAGCAGTTCCTGGCAGGGAGTCTATGGCTACACCTTC. It yields the protein CASSSWQGVYGYTF.

A few counts support this clonotype. The chain joins TRBV4-2 to TRBJ2-1, with D unclear. Germline V gives CDR1 LGHNA, CDR2 YNFKEQ. V was clipped by 4 bases and J by 5 bases, with 12 bases between them. This CDR3 has 14 residues. CDR3: CASSPGRTNNEQFF. The CDR3 coding sequence is TGTGCCAGCAGCCCAGGACGGACCAACAATGAGCAGTTCTTC.

The chain carries TRBV15 and TRBJ1-6, with TRBD1 as a possible D gene (5 bases). Deletions cut 4 bases from V and 10 bases from J, with 14 bases between. CDR3 size: 14 residues. From germline, CDR1 is LNHNV and CDR2 YYDKDF (reference sequence). The CDR3 nucleotides read TGTGCCACCAGCACAGACGGGGGTTTCTCACCCCTCCACTTT. This translates into CATSTDGGFSPLHF.